The 7 T cell receptor beta chains below come from one sample, sequenced in a study of shared clonotypes between healthy human individuals. Assay used: immunoSEQ multiplex PCR; TCRdb lists only in-frame clones, some missing. The sample contains roughly 1,600,000 clones, less than 99% of which appear only once. Sequenced: naive CD4+ T cells sorted from blood. Regarding subset: CD45RA+ positively selected. These receptors originate from a man aged 30-40 years in good health.

The J gene is TRBJ2-1, the V gene TRBV15, with TRBD2 matching 13 bases. After removal of 5 bases from V and 9 bases from J, the junction contained 10 bases not matched to a gene. Per germline, CDR1 LNHNV and CDR2 YYDKDF (reference sequence). The CDR3 consists of 16 residues. This CDR3 is CATSGILAGGPREQFF. CDR3 nucleotide sequence: TGTGCCACCAGCGGAATACTAGCGGGAGGGCCACGTGAGCAGTTCTTC.

The chain joins TRBV9 to TRBJ2-2; 10 bases agree with TRBD1. This CDR3 has 16 residues. CDR1 SGDLS and CDR2 YYNGEE come from the germline V gene. V trimming: 4 bases; J trimming: 5 bases; junction bases outside the gene matches: 8. The DNA for the CDR3 is TGTGCCAGCAGCCAAGGACAGGGGGTGTATACCGGGGAGCTGTTTTTT. Protein sequence: CASSQGQGVYTGELFF.

The V gene is TRBV18, the J gene TRBJ2-3; D assignment may be TRBD1 or TRBD2 (5 bases each). Trimming stripped 4 bases from V and 2 bases from J, with 19 bases between. The CDR3 sequence is 17 residues long. In germline, CDR1 is KGHSH, CDR2 LQKENI. The CDR3 spells CASSHNSGRGHTDTQYF. The CDR3 bases are TGTGCCAGCTCACACAACTCAGGGAGAGGCCACACAGATACGCAGTATTTT.

This clone came up once. Other DNA variants within this sample encode the same CDR3. This rearrangement joins TRBV7-2 to TRBJ1-1; D uncertain. V dropped 2 bases and J dropped 1 base, with 5 bases sitting between them. The CDR3 sequence is 13 residues long. In germline, CDR1 is SGHTA, CDR2 FQGNSA. The CDR3: CASSLRWNTEAFF. CDR3 DNA sequence: TGTGCCAGCAGCTTACGGTGGAACACTGAAGCTTTCTTT.

The V call is TRBV28, the J call TRBJ1-2; D perhaps matches TRBD1 (6 bases). This CDR3 comprises 14 residues. Germline-derived CDR1 and CDR2 are MDHEN and SYDVKM. V was pared by 3 bases and J by 4 bases, with 12 bases between. This CDR3 is CASSFHRAGYGYTF. The CDR3 DNA reads TGTGCCAGCAGTTTTCACAGGGCTGGCTATGGCTACACCTTC.

This chain connects TRBV30 to TRBJ1-2, with D possibly being TRBD1 (6 bases). The germline V gene encodes CDR1 GTSNPN and CDR2 SVGIG (reference sequence). CDR3 length equals 14 residues. Trimming left V 3 bases short and J 4 bases short, with 15 bases between. In DNA, the CDR3 is TGTGCCTGGAGGACCCCCAGGGGAGCCTATGGCTACACCTTC. This codes for CAWRTPRGAYGYTF.

This rearrangement joins TRBV5-1 to TRBJ2-2, with 9 positions matching TRBD1. V was pared by 3 bases and J by 6 bases, with 6 bases of the junction left unmatched. The CDR3 is made up of 15 amino acids. The germline gives CDR1 SGHRS, CDR2 YFSETQ. CDR3: CASSSYGTGSGELFF. DNA of the CDR3: TGCGCCAGCAGCTCTTACGGGACAGGGTCCGGGGAGCTGTTTTTT.